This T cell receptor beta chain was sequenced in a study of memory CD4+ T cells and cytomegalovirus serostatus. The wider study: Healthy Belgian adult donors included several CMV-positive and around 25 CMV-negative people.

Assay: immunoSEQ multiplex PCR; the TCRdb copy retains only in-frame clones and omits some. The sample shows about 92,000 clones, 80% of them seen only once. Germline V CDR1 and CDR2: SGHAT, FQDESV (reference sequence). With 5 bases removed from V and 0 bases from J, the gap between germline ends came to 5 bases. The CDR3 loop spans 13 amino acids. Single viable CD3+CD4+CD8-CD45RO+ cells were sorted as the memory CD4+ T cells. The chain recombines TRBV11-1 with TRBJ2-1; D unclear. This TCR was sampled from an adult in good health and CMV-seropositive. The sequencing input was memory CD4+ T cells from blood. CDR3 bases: TGTGCCAGCAGCAGGACCTCCTACAATGAGCAGTTCTTC. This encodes CASSRTSYNEQFF. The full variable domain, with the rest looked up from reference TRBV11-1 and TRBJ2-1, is EAEVAQSPRYKITEKSQAVAFWCDPISGHATLYWYRQILGQGPELLVQFQDESVVDDSQLPKDRFSAERLKGVDSTLKIQPAELGDSAMYLCASSRTSYNEQFFGPGTRLTVL.